A single T cell receptor beta chain is shown here with its context. This sample was included in a study of T cell responses to AZD1222 COVID-19 vaccine. Study-wide background: Second doses that came at about 4 or about 12 weeks were put together.

This CDR3 comprises 14 residues. The V end was cut by 4 bases, the J end by 6 bases, with 16 bases between. Per the germline V gene, CDR1 is SGHRS and CDR2 is YFSETQ. Profiling relied on immunoSEQ multiplex PCR, and the TCRdb table lists in-frame clones only, not all of them. The data hold about 140,000 clones, with 80% to 95% observed a single time. This specimen was peripheral blood, taken on day 0 of AZD1222 vaccination. The rearrangement joins TRBV5-1 to TRBJ1-2; D is possibly TRBD1 (5 bases). The clonotype originates from an adult in good health. CDR3 bases: TGCGCCAGCAGCCCCGGGACGGCTCATGATGGCTACACCTTC. It codes for CASSPGTAHDGYTF.